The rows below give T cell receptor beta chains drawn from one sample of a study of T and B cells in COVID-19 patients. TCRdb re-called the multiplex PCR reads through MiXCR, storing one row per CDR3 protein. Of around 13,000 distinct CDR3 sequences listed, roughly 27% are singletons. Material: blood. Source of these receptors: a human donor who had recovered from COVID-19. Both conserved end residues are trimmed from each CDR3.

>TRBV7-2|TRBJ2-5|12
ASSLRQGRETQY
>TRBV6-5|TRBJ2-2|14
ASSNPSGVNTGELF
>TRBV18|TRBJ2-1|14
ASSRYEGVGYYEQF
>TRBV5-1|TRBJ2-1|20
ASSPDKNRGLAGLRSYNEQF
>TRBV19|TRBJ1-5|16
ASSIDYRAGPPNQPQH
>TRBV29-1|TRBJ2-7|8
SVTGGEQY
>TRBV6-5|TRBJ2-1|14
ASSYSRTSGQNEQF
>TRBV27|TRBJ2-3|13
ASSLVSSSTDTQY
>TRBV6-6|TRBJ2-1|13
ASRPSSGSLNEQF
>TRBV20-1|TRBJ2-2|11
SARGRYTGELF
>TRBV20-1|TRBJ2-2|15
SARDLRAGGYTGELF
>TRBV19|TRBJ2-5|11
ASSTGVRETQY
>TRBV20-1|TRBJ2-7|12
SARDTWPHYEQY
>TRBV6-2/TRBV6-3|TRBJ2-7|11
ASSYMTPYEQY
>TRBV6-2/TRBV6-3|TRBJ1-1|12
ASTTPRGSTEAF
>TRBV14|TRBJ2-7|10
ASSSQNHEQY
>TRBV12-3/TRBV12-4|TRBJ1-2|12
ASVQQGPGYGYT
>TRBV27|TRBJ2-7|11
ASSFGNNYEQY
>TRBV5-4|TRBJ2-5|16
ASSSPPGTSGGGETQY
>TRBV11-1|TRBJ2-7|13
ASRPTSGKSYEQY
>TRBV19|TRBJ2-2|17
ASRPTGTGSSRNTGELF
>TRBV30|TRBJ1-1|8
TLEGWASL
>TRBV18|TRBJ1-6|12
ASSRDSLSSPLH
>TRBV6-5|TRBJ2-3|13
ASSQTGGGPDTQY
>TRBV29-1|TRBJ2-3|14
SAGTSGSHLWDTQY
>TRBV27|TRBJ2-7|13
ASSLLAGGVYEQY
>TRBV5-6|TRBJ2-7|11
ASSSRGPYEQY
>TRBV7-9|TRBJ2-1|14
ASSLTPLGPSGEQF
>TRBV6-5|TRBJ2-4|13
ASSYGVGTKNIQY
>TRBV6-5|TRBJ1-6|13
ASSEDRTANSPLH
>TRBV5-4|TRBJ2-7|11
ASSRDYSYEQY
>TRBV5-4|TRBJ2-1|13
ASSVGLSYYNEQF
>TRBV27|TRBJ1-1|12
ASLLDRLNTEAF
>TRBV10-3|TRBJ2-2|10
AICPGPGELF
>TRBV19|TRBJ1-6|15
ASSISAWGSYNSPLH
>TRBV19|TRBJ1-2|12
ASTDRSETYGYT
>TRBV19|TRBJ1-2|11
ATQRRGRSGYT
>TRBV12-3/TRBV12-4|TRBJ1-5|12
ASSTRGNHQPQH
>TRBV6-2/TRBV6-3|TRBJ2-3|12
ASSSASGRNTQY
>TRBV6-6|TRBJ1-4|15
ASSGRDRDYSNEKLF
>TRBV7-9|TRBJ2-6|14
ASKGSGSSGANVLT
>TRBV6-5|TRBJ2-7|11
ARGRLAGGEQY
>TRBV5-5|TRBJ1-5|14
ASSLNDRVLFPPQH
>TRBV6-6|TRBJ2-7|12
ASSTPGLAYEQY
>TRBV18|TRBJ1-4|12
ASSRGQLNEKLF
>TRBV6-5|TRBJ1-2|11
ASSAGQGFGYT
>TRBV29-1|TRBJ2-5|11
SVEPGRQETQY
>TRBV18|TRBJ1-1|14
ASSPDRGIRNTEAF
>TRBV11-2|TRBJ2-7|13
ASSLVAQGAHEQY
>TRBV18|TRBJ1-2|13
ASSPFEDSSNGYT
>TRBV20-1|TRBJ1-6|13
SARSGTVYNSPLH
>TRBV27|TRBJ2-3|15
ASSLSGTGRSTDTQY
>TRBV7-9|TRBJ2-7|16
ASSFSGTNGNPPYEQY
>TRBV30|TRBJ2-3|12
AWSAPTRSDTQY